This TCR beta chain was recorded in a study of cytomegalovirus exposure and HLA in healthy donors. Study summary: Around 200 million T cells yielded around 100 million unique TCR beta sequences, as an earlier analysis found. Findings and limits, study-wide: The later analysis indicated that the majority of CMV-associated TCR beta chains appeared HLA-restricted. In an earlier analysis, productive rearrangement rates for most beta V segments clustered near 87% or 30%.

PCR primers comprised 60 Vbeta and 13 Jbeta primers. The repertoire was sequenced with immunoSEQ multiplex PCR; TCRdb's copy has only in-frame clones and lacks some. The top ten clones hold 1% to 1.5% of a sample with about 110,000 clones, 60% to 85% of them seen once. Comment on this clone: The antigen is not known.

Healthy bone marrow donors made up the donor group. Germline CDR1 and CDR2: SQVTM and ANQGSEA. The CDR3 extends over 13 amino acids. J was trimmed by 6 bases and V by 6 bases; bases with no gene match: 7. Sequencing input: PBMCs. This TCR was recovered from a woman in her twenties or thirties in good health and CMV-seronegative. This chain uses TRBV29-1 with TRBJ2-1; 8 bases fit TRBD2. The CDR3 sequence: CSVGASGFNEQFF. The CDR3 DNA follows: TGCAGCGTGGGGGCTAGCGGGTTCAATGAGCAGTTCTTC.